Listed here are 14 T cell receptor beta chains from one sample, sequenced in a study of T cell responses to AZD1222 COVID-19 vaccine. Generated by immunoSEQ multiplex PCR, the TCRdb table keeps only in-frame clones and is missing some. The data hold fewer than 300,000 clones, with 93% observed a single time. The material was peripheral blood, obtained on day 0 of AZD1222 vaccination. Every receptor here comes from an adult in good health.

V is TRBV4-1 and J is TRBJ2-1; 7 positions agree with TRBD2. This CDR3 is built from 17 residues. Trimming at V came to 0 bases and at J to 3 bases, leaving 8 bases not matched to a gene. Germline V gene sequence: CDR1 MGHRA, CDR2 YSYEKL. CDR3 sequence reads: CASSQDRRGRVYNEQFF. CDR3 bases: TGCGCCAGCAGCCAAGATCGAAGAGGGAGGGTCTACAATGAGCAGTTCTTC.

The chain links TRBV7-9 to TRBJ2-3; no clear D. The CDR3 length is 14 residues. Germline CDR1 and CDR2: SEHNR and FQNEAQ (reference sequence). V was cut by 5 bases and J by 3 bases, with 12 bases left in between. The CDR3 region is CASSPFSLTDTQYF. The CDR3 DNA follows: TGTGCCAGCAGCCCTTTCTCTTTAACAGATACGCAGTATTTT.

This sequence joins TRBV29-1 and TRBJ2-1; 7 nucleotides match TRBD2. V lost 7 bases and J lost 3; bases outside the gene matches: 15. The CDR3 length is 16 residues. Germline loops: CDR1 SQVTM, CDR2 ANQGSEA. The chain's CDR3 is CSAPGALAGDYNEQFF. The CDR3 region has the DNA TGCAGCGCCCCTGGGGCTCTGGCGGGGGACTACAATGAGCAGTTCTTC.

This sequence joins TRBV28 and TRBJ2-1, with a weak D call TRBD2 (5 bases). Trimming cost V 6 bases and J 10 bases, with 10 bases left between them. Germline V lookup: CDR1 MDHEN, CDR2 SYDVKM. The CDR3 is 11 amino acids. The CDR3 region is CASRAGEEQFF. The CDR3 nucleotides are TGTGCCAGCAGGGCTGGGGAGGAGCAGTTCTTC. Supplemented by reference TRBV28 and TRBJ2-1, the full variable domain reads DVKVTQSSRYLVKRTGEKVFLECVQDMDHENMFWYRQDPGLGLRLIYFSYDVKMKEKGDIPEGYSVSREKKERFSLILESASTNQTSMYLCASRAGEEQFFGPGTRLTVL.

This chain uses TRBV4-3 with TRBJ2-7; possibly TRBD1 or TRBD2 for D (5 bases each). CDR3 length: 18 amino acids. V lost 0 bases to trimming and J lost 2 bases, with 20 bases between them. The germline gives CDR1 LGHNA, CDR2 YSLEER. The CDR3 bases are TGCGCCAGCAGCCAAGATCGGGGCCCCTCCAGGGAACCCTACGAGCAGTACTTC. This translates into CASSQDRGPSREPYEQYF.

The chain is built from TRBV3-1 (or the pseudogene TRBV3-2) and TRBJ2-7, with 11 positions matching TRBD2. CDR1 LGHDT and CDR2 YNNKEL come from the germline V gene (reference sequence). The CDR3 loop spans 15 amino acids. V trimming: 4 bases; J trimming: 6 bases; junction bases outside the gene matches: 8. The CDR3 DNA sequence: TGTGCCAGCAGCCTCCTAGCGGGAGGACCTCGCGAGCAGTACTTC. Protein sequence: CASSLLAGGPREQYF.

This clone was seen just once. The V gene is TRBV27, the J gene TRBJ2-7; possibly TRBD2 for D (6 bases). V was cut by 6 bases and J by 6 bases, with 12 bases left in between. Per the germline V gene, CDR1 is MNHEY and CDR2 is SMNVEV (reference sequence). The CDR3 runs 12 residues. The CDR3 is CASSSTSSEQYF. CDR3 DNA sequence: TGTGCCAGCAGCTCCACTAGCTCCGAGCAGTACTTC.

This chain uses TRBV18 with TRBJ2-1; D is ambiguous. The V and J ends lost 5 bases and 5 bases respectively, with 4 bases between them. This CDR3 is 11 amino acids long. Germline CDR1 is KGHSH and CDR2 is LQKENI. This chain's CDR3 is CASSSDNEQFF. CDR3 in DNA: TGTGCCAGCTCATCCGACAATGAGCAGTTCTTC.

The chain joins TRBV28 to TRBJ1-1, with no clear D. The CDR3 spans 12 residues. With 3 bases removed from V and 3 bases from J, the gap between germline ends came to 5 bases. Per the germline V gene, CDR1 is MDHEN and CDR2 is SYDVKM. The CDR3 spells CASSFRYTEAFF. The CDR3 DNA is TGTGCCAGCAGTTTTCGGTACACTGAAGCTTTCTTT.

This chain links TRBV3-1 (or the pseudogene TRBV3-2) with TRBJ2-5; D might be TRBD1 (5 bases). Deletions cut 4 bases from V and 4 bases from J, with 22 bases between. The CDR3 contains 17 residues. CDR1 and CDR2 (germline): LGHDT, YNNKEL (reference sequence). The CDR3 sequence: CASSPKNGRTSGETQYF. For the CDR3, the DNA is TGTGCCAGCAGCCCCAAGAATGGTAGGACATCCGGAGAGACCCAGTACTTC.

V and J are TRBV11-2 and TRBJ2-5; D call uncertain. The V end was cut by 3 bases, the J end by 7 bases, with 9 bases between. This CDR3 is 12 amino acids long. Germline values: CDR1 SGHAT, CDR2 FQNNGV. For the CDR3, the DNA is TGTGCCAGCAGCTTTACTCCGGGGACCCAGTACTTC. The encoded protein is CASSFTPGTQYF.

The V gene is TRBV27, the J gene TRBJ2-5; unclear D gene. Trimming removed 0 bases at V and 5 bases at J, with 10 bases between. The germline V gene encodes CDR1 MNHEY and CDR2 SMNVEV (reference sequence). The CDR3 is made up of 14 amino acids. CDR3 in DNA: TGTGCCAGCAGTTTATCCGGGCCAATTGAGACCCAGTACTTC. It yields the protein CASSLSGPIETQYF.

The CDR3 DNA reads as TGTGCCAGCAGTTTAATAGCGGGGGACAATGAGCAGTTCTTC. It encodes CASSLIAGDNEQFF. The chain links TRBV28 to TRBJ2-1, with 9 bases that match TRBD2. Germline CDR1 is MDHEN and CDR2 is SYDVKM. This CDR3 has 14 residues. V gave up 2 bases and J gave up 5 bases; unmatched junction bases: 1.

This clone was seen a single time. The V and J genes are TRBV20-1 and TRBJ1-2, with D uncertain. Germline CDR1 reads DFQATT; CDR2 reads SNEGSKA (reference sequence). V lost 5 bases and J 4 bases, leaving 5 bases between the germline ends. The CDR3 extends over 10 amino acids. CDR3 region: CSAAIYGYTF. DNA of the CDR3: TGCAGTGCTGCGATCTATGGCTACACCTTC.